Shown below are 27 T cell receptor beta chains from a single sample sequenced in a study of identical twins. TCRdb processed the 5' RACE reads anew with MiXCR; each CDR3 protein has one entry. The sample records 240,000 or so distinct CDR3 sequences, 8% to 11% being singletons. Sequenced sample: memory T cells sorted from blood. These receptors were taken from a man in his fifties or sixties in good health.

CDR3 nucleotides: TGTGCCAGCAGTGGGGCAGGGTCAGGGTTTACTGAAGCTTTCTTT. It specifies CASSGAGSGFTEAFF. The chain has TRBV9 and TRBJ1-1; D is possibly TRBD1 (5 bases). Germline V gene data show CDR1 as SGDLS and CDR2 as YYNGEE. This CDR3 contains 15 residues. Trimming cost V 5 bases and J 5 bases, with 19 bases left between them. Supplemented by reference TRBV9 and TRBJ1-1, the full variable domain reads DSGVTQTPKHLITATGQRVTLRCSPRSGDLSVYWYQQSLDQGLQFLIQYYNGEERAKGNILERFSAQQFPDLHSELNLSSLELGDSALYFCASSGAGSGFTEAFFGQGTRLTVV.

The chain links TRBV6-1 to TRBJ2-3, with D tentatively TRBD1 or TRBD2 (5 bases each). This CDR3 is built from 16 residues. The V gene lost 6 bases and the J gene lost 1 base, with 17 bases spanning the gap. Germline V gives CDR1 MNHNS, CDR2 SASEGT. The CDR3 loop is CASSRQRFLGTDTQYF. CDR3 DNA sequence: TGTGCCAGCAGCCGACAGCGGTTCCTTGGCACAGATACGCAGTATTTT.

The chain employs TRBV7-2 and TRBJ2-5; 8 bases agree with TRBD1. Trimming cost V 3 bases and J 5 bases; bases outside gene matches: 8. Germline CDR1 SGHTA, CDR2 FQGNSA. The CDR3 runs 15 residues. CDR3 in amino acids: CASSFRTGFRETQYF. The CDR3, as DNA: TGTGCCAGCAGCTTCAGGACAGGGTTTCGGGAGACCCAGTACTTC.

This chain's CDR3 is CASTPLDREGEQFF. The CDR3 DNA follows: TGTGCCAGTACCCCGTTGGACAGGGAGGGTGAGCAGTTCTTC. The chain recombines TRBV19 with TRBJ2-1, with D tentatively TRBD1 (8 bases). The CDR3 covers 14 residues. Trimming removed 7 bases at V and 9 bases at J, with 19 bases between. Germline loops: CDR1 LNHDA, CDR2 SQIVND (reference sequence).

The chain combines TRBV13 with TRBJ1-1, with a weak D call TRBD1 (6 bases). Per the germline V gene, CDR1 is PRHDT and CDR2 is FYEKMQ (reference sequence). V was trimmed by 5 bases and J by 5 bases, leaving 18 bases between them. The length of the CDR3 is 15 residues. The CDR3 here is CASSIQQGSYTEAFF. Here the CDR3 DNA reads TGTGCCAGCAGCATACAACAGGGAAGTTATACTGAAGCTTTCTTT.

This clonotype was seen ten or more times. CDR3 DNA: TGTGCCAGCAGTTACGGAGGGGCGCGGGGCTCCTACAATGAGCAGTTCTTC. Amino acids: CASSYGGARGSYNEQFF. The rearrangement joins TRBV6-5 to TRBJ2-1; perhaps TRBD2 as D (6 bases). The V end lost 2 bases, the J end lost 0 bases, and 14 bases lay between the germline ends. The CDR3 extends over 17 amino acids. CDR1 is MNHEY, CDR2 SVGAGI, per germline.

This clonotype was detected many times. V usage is TRBV5-1 and J usage is TRBJ2-7; possibly TRBD2 for D (6 bases). V was clipped by 4 bases and J by 6 bases, with 11 bases between them. Germline V gene data show CDR1 as SGHRS and CDR2 as YFSETQ. The CDR3 consists of 12 residues. The CDR3 loop is CASSPYGGEQYF. CDR3 DNA: TGCGCCAGCAGCCCCTACGGGGGCGAGCAGTACTTC.

This chain joins TRBV4-3 and TRBJ2-3, with 7 bases matching TRBD1. V shed 1 base, J shed 1 base, and the junction held 2 bases outside the gene matches. The germline V gene encodes CDR1 LGHNA and CDR2 YSLEER. The CDR3 extends over 15 amino acids. The CDR3 protein is CASSQVTGGTDTQYF. CDR3 in DNA: TGCGCCAGCAGCCAAGTCACAGGGGGCACAGATACGCAGTATTTT.

The chain has TRBV5-1 and TRBJ2-5; D may be TRBD2 (6 bases). Germline CDR1 and CDR2: SGHRS and YFSETQ. CDR3 size: 16 residues. Trimming pared 4 bases from V and 1 base from J, leaving 17 bases between. The CDR3 protein is CASSPTRRGSQETQYF. Here the CDR3 DNA reads TGCGCCAGCAGCCCAACCCGGCGGGGCTCCCAAGAGACCCAGTACTTC.

The rearrangement uses TRBV29-1 and TRBJ2-1, with 7 bases matching TRBD2. This CDR3 spans 16 amino acids. Unmatched junction bases numbered 7, after V lost 0 bases and J lost 2 bases. Germline V lookup: CDR1 SQVTM, CDR2 ANQGSEA. CDR3 residues: CSVEDSLAETYNEQFF. The CDR3 DNA sequence: TGCAGCGTTGAAGATTCTCTAGCGGAGACCTACAATGAGCAGTTCTTC.

Many counts were recorded for this clonotype. The chain has TRBV5-8 and TRBJ2-3; 7 nucleotides match TRBD1. Germline V lookup: CDR1 SGHTS, CDR2 YDEGEE. V shed 4 bases and J 4 bases; nucleotides not matched to a gene: 6. The CDR3 extends over 14 amino acids. CDR3 bases: TGTGCCAGCAGCCCCCACAGGGGTTCAGATACGCAGTATTTT. It codes for CASSPHRGSDTQYF.

This clonotype appeared many times. This rearrangement joins TRBV12-3 or TRBV12-4 to TRBJ2-1; possible D gene TRBD2, 5 bases. Trimming left V 5 bases short and J 7 bases short, with 15 bases between. This CDR3 is 14 amino acids long. DNA of the CDR3: TGTGCCAGCAGTGTCCCGGGGATGATGAATGAGCAGTTCTTC. Encoded protein: CASSVPGMMNEQFF.

In its sample, this clonotype was seen many times. The chain carries TRBV20-1 and TRBJ2-3, with TRBD2 matching 8 bases. V dropped 3 bases and J dropped 2; count of bases not matched to a gene: 1. The CDR3 is made up of 13 amino acids. Germline CDR1 is DFQATT and CDR2 is SNEGSKA (reference sequence). Here the CDR3 reads CSASSGITDTQYF. The CDR3 DNA follows: TGCAGTGCTAGTAGCGGGATCACAGATACGCAGTATTTT.

At least ten counts were recorded for this clonotype. The chain carries TRBV4-1 and TRBJ2-2; no firm D call. V was pared by 4 bases and J by 4 bases, with 10 bases between. The CDR3 extends over 14 amino acids. The V gene's germline CDR1 is MGHRA and CDR2 YSYEKL. Here the CDR3 reads CASSPERLTGELFF. The CDR3 nucleotides read TGCGCCAGCAGCCCCGAGAGACTCACCGGGGAGCTGTTTTTT.

V usage is TRBV20-1 and J usage is TRBJ2-1; 7 nucleotides align to TRBD2. J gave up 3 bases and V 0 bases, and 14 bases lay outside the gene matches. The CDR3 runs to 18 residues. Germline lookup yields CDR1 DFQATT and CDR2 SNEGSKA (reference sequence). The CDR3 bases are TGCAGTGCTAGAGAATGGGCTCGGCGGTCTAGCGGCTACAATGAGCAGTTCTTC. Translation gives CSAREWARRSSGYNEQFF.

CDR3 residues: CSARDTGLVSEAFF. The CDR3, as DNA: TGCAGTGCTAGAGATACCGGGTTGGTGAGTGAAGCTTTCTTT. This chain connects TRBV20-1 to TRBJ1-1; D remains unclear. V was trimmed by 0 bases and J by 7 bases, leaving 15 bases between them. This CDR3 has 14 amino acids. Germline loops: CDR1 DFQATT, CDR2 SNEGSKA (reference sequence).

This clonotype was picked up a small number of times. The J gene is TRBJ2-5, the V gene TRBV27; 11 bases are shared with TRBD2. The germline CDR1 and CDR2 sequences are MNHEY and SMNVEV (reference sequence). J was trimmed by 5 bases and V by 6 bases; bases with no gene match: 5. The CDR3 is made up of 14 amino acids. This chain's CDR3 is CASSRLAGKETQYF. The CDR3, as DNA: TGTGCCAGCAGCAGACTAGCGGGAAAGGAGACCCAGTACTTC.

In this sample, this clonotype turned up many times. This chain joins TRBV15 and TRBJ2-1; 7 nucleotides agree with TRBD2. J was trimmed by 8 bases and V by 2 bases; bases with no gene match: 15. The CDR3 sequence is 17 residues long. The V gene's germline CDR1 is LNHNV and CDR2 YYDKDF (reference sequence). This chain's CDR3 is CATSRPHIGLAGDEQFF. For the CDR3, the DNA is TGTGCCACCAGCAGACCCCACATTGGGCTTGCGGGGGATGAGCAGTTCTTC.

The chain uses TRBV5-5 and TRBJ2-7; D call uncertain. Trimming removed 4 bases from V and 4 bases from J, with 6 bases in between. The CDR3 is 11 amino acids. Per germline, CDR1 SGHKS and CDR2 YYEKEE (reference sequence). CDR3 amino acids: CASSDRYEQYF. In nucleotides, the CDR3 is TGTGCCAGCAGCGACCGGTACGAGCAGTACTTC.

This clonotype was counted many times. CDR3 DNA sequence: TGTGCCAGCAGCTTCCGTTTACAAGTCGAGCAGTTCTTC. Translation: CASSFRLQVEQFF. The J gene is TRBJ2-1, the V gene TRBV7-2; D gene unclear. The CDR3 length is 13 residues. The germline CDR1 and CDR2 sequences are SGHTA and FQGNSA. V was trimmed by 3 bases and J by 10 bases, leaving 13 bases between them.

This clonotype was seen ten or more times. V is TRBV28 and J is TRBJ2-1; 7 bases align to TRBD2. The germline V gene encodes CDR1 MDHEN and CDR2 SYDVKM. This CDR3 has 16 amino acids. V shed 3 bases, J shed 10 bases, and the junction held 15 bases outside the gene matches. CDR3 sequence reads: CASSFGGTYLGGEQFF. Here the CDR3 DNA reads TGTGCCAGCAGTTTTGGAGGGACCTACCTCGGGGGGGAGCAGTTCTTC.

This clonotype was observed a few times. The chain is built from TRBV28 and TRBJ2-1, with D perhaps matching TRBD2 (6 bases). There are 17 residues in the CDR3. The germline V and J ends were trimmed by 7 bases and 0 bases, with 19 bases remaining between them. Germline V gene lookup returns CDR1 MDHEN and CDR2 SYDVKM. The chain's CDR3 is CASKTAWAGPSYNEQFF. Here the CDR3 DNA reads TGTGCCAGCAAAACGGCATGGGCGGGACCCTCCTACAATGAGCAGTTCTTC.

This clonotype was recorded many times. This chain connects TRBV6-5 to TRBJ1-5, with 7 bases that match TRBD1. The V gene's germline CDR1 is MNHEY and CDR2 SVGAGI. The CDR3 contains 16 residues. The V gene end was trimmed by 1 base and the J gene end by 3 bases; junction bases not matched to a gene: 6. The CDR3 sequence is CASSYLGTVFNQPQHF. CDR3 sequence (DNA): TGTGCCAGCAGTTACTTGGGGACAGTATTCAATCAGCCCCAGCATTTT.

This clonotype was counted ten times or more. V usage is TRBV12-3 or TRBV12-4 and J usage is TRBJ2-7, with 10 bases identical to TRBD2. The CDR3 runs to 16 residues. The V gene end was trimmed by 3 bases and the J gene end by 4 bases; junction bases not matched to a gene: 9. Here the CDR3 reads CASSFSSGGAVYEQYF. DNA for the CDR3: TGTGCCAGCAGTTTCTCCAGCGGGGGGGCAGTTTACGAGCAGTACTTC.

This clonotype has just a few counts. V usage is TRBV10-3 and J usage is TRBJ2-5; 8 nucleotides line up with TRBD1. There are 14 residues in the CDR3. The germline gives CDR1 ENHRY, CDR2 SYGVKD. V was clipped by 6 bases and J by 1 base; unmatched bases: 4. This CDR3 reads CAIRRQGSQETQYF. The CDR3 DNA reads TGTGCCATCAGGAGACAGGGGTCCCAAGAGACCCAGTACTTC.

This clonotype was recorded at least ten times. The rearrangement joins TRBV7-2 to TRBJ2-6, with D unresolved. The CDR3 loop spans 14 amino acids. V dropped 5 bases and J dropped 3 bases, with 8 bases sitting between them. Germline V CDR1 and CDR2: SGHTA, FQGNSA. The CDR3 sequence: CASSRMSGANVLTF. The CDR3 coding sequence is TGTGCCAGCAGCCGTATGAGTGGGGCCAACGTCCTGACTTTC.

This clonotype was seen ten or more times. This chain connects TRBV11-2 to TRBJ1-3, with D possibly matching TRBD1 (6 bases). Trimming took off 6 bases at V and 0 bases at J, with 21 bases between the two ends. This CDR3 is 18 amino acids long. Germline V lookup: CDR1 SGHAT, CDR2 FQNNGV. The CDR3 DNA reads TGTGCCAGCAGTCTTGGACATAGGGGGGCGAGCTCTGGAAACACCATATATTTT. Protein: CASSLGHRGASSGNTIYF.